Sequencing of this TCR beta chain was carried out in a study of cytomegalovirus exposure and HLA in healthy donors (dated by TCRdb to the late 2010s). In the study overall: In an earlier analysis of several hundred of the donors, 276 Gb of sequence data and about 110 million unique TCR beta sequences from 150 million to 200 million T cells were reported. Donor age, sex, ethnicity and CMV serostatus were compiled together with the repertoire data. The study aimed to test whether signatures of past pathogen exposure could be identified by cataloging public T cell receptors. The study profiled the T cell repertoires of 550 to 700 subjects by immunosequencing and related them to cytomegalovirus serostatus. Across around 400 genotyped donors of the cohort, an average of roughly 250,000 unique TCR beta nucleotide sequences per donor were sequenced, and approximately 17% of those sequences were non-productive. HLA typing included class I and class II loci at four-digit resolution. In a later genetic analysis, genome-wide SNP genotypes for about 65% of the 666 donors were used, and that subset was treated as a discovery cohort. To predict cytomegalovirus infection status, the study brought together high-throughput TCR immunosequencing, statistical association of individual TCRs with disease status, and machine learning. Four to six DR-DQ haplotypes were handled as single units for association and clustering because linkage in the cohort was strong. All discovery cohort repertoires had been generated on a single sequencing platform. The number of typed donors differed by locus: roughly 620-630 for A, B, C, DRB1 and DQB1; some 500 for DQA1; approximately 600 for DPA1; and 400 to 480 for DPB1. An early release that covered 500 to 800 HLA-typed donors contained approximately 300 gigabases of sequencing data and roughly 84 million unique TCR sequences. To study patterns of TCR occurrence, a later analysis re-analyzed previously published TCR beta repertoires from around 660 donors and added high-resolution HLA genotyping. An earlier analysis of 587 of the donors applied high-throughput TCR beta sequencing to assess whether each TCR beta V gene segment acted as functional or pseudogenic. Along with the 666-subject first cohort, a separate validation cohort of over a hundred different subjects was used. Rather than drawing on any new phenotypic data, the later analysis identified candidate immune exposures from TCR beta sequences and the way those sequences occurred across donors. Of the approximately 370 genotyped donors, over 80% were placed in the genetic ancestry cluster associated with self-reported Caucasian donors. Beyond this particular receptor, the publication reports: A later analysis found that TCR association rates varied across HLA loci, with DRB1 alleles showing the most associated TCRs and HLA-C alleles the fewest. A cluster of highly shared sequence variants was judged likely to represent a technical artifact of the sequencing pipeline. In a later analysis, 16,951 TCR beta sequences were associated with specific HLA alleles at a false discovery rate of 0.05. Linkage disequilibrium might explain the correlated functional status among segregating V segments, but an unknown experimental factor could not be ruled out. A further reported finding was that TCR beta sequences accurately predicted the HLA-A and HLA-B alleles for most subjects in the first cohort. In a later analysis, several top co-occurrence clusters were reported to appear linked to parvovirus B19, influenza, CMV and Epstein-Barr virus. Because counts were too low, about 18 rarely observed V segments, including chromosome 9 orphons, were left out of the earlier analysis of approximately 500 of the donors. Immune exposure information for the cohort was limited to CMV serostatus. In an earlier analysis of 587 of the donors, most TCR beta V segments appeared in productive rearrangements about 90% or about 30% of the time, broadly matching IMGT annotations. The classifier was reported to diagnose cytomegalovirus status with high specificity and sensitivity in both the original cohort and the validation cohort. Compared with the approximately 600-donor mean, donors in an Asian-associated ancestry cluster had fewer N-insertions in productive TCRs, according to a later genetic analysis. A total of fewer than 200 TCR beta chains were listed by the study as associated with cytomegalovirus. When HLA alleles, especially DR and DQ, strongly co-occurred, attributing TCR associations to individual alleles was difficult. An association between a missense DCLRE1C variant and V-gene and J-gene trimming of TCR beta chains was found in a later genetic analysis and replicated in an independent cohort. Sequencing depth was assumed to be roughly uniform across donors in the presence/absence analyses, though that assumption may not hold. Only TCR beta chains were sequenced in this cohort, and the absence of alpha or paired-chain data limited detectable features. A later analysis found that most CMV-associated TCR beta chains appeared HLA-restricted, with HLA associations seemingly driven largely by CMV exposure. The authors suggested that the approach could potentially be generalized to other disease states and immunological phenotypes. Because some donors lacked HLA typing at each locus, the association tests relied only on the typed subset. Three of the identified cytomegalovirus-associated TCR beta chains were confirmed in vitro to be specific for cytomegalovirus antigens. Most TCR sequences were seen in very few donors, while some public TCRs were found in many individuals. Because the 87-base-pair reads could not distinguish some IMGT-functional V segments, including TRBV6-2 and TRBV6-3, those segments were excluded. A later analysis found that HLA-associated TCR beta chains were more clonally expanded and had lower generation probabilities than equally common non-associated chains.

V is pruned by 2 bases and J by 2 bases, leaving 7 bases of the junction without a gene match. Reading from cysteine to phenylalanine, the CDR3 counts 17 amino acids. Only the CDR3 DNA is retained, 51 bases long and in frame from the first base. CDR1 and CDR2 were assigned from the germline V gene as SGHDT and YYEEEE. As concerns this clone: Its antigen is not yet known. Base qualities are not at hand, and no much larger clone is one base apart.

In total, roughly 670 healthy bone marrow donors made up the cohort. All cohort members were sampled while nominally healthy, although unrecorded immune exposures were likely present. The donor was CMV seronegative and was included in the group of around 320 seronegative cohort members. Each donor provided a peripheral blood sample, and peripheral blood mononuclear cells were used for TCR beta sequencing. Genomic DNA extraction from the blood cell samples was performed with the Qiagen DNeasy Blood Extraction Kit. The library was produced with the immunoSEQ multiplex PCR assay. The multiplex PCR relied on a mix of 60 forward primers for TCR Vbeta segments and 13 reverse primers for TCR Jbeta segments. Amplification of the CDR3 region of rearranged TCR beta genes was performed with a multiplex PCR assay on genomic DNA. On the Illumina HiSeq System, the amplified TCR beta libraries were sequenced as 87-base-pair reads. Regarding the original processing steps: A later analysis counted about 80 million unique TCR beta chains across the 550 to 700 repertoires, and 9 million to 14 million of these chains were shared by at least two donors. Raw reads were error-corrected and collapsed into unique sequences by a nearest-neighbor algorithm in which closely related sequences were merged to remove PCR and sequencing errors. Alignment of CDR3 sequences to IMGT reference sequences was used to assign V, D and J gene segments. For a sequence to be retained, at least a six-nucleotide match to both a V gene segment and a J gene segment was required. A rearrangement was called productive if the CDR3 had no stop codons and remained in frame with V and J, and every other rearrangement was called non-productive. CDR3 was defined according to IMGT convention as the region running from the second conserved V-encoded cysteine to the conserved J-encoded phenylalanine. The earlier analysis of 587 of the donors excluded sequences that lacked an unambiguous match to a single V gene segment. In an earlier analysis of a few hundred of the donors, V segments were called functional above 56.7% productive rearrangements and were called segregating when the between-donor standard deviation exceeded 5%. A statistical classification framework was built for diagnosing cytomegalovirus status from the catalog of TCR beta chain sequences. A later analysis assigned V and J genes by comparing TCR nucleotide sequences with IMGT/GENE-DB human TR gene sequences. A later analysis assigned CDR3 sequences and most-parsimonious VDJ recombination scenarios with the TCRdist pipeline. A later analysis defined each TCR beta chain by its CDR3 amino acid sequence plus V-gene family, and excluded reads lacking a unique V-gene family. In a later analysis, 500 to 700 highly shared, low-generation-probability nucleotide sequences were removed to address suspected cross-contamination and a sequencing artifact. A later analysis calculated a clonal expansion index for each public chain from normalized within-repertoire ranks of inferred template counts. Generation probabilities in a later analysis came from a VDJ recombination model fitted to out-of-frame rearrangements, and those results were checked against IGoR. A later analysis scored TCR-TCR, TCR-HLA and TCR-CMV co-occurrence with hypergeometric tests, applying a repertoire-size bias correction to TCR pairs. A later analysis estimated false discovery rates by permuting HLA or CMV assignments 20 times. In a later analysis, co-occurring TCRs were grouped with DBSCAN, and TCRdist sequence similarity was added when clustering was performed within HLA-allele-positive subsets. Co-occurrence clustering excluded repertoires with fewer than 30,000 or more than 120,000 public chains, plus five with anomalous nucleotide sharing. Drawn from immuneACCESS, this table holds only the in-frame rearrangements with V and J called that TCRdb kept. Clones are partly lost; checked studies trace under half to an unresolved V gene and leave the rest unexplained. The V and J calls and clone size are taken from that table; D and trimming were inferred from the DNA. For this sample the table gives under 250,000 clones, of which 65% to 90% were detected only once. Under 3% of the sample rests with the top ten.

The sample was PBMCs. The sequence derives from a woman between 45 and 60 years old in good health and CMV-seronegative. Rearrangement joined TRBV5-6 to TRBJ2-1; the junction holds 10 bases that match TRBD2. At the DNA level, the sequence is TGTGCCAGCAGCTTCCTGACTAGCGGGCTAACCTACAATGAGCAGTTCTTC. This codes for CASSFLTSGLTYNEQFF.